The 4 T cell receptor beta chains presented below share a single source sample, sequenced in a study of monozygotic twins with inflammatory bowel disease. TCRdb derives one entry per CDR3 protein from the 5' RACE reads, leaving out DNA. The sample is made up of approximately 140,000 distinct CDR3 sequences, and the top ten hold 2.4% of it. Sequencing used blood. The receptors come from a human donor with ulcerative colitis or Crohn's disease, or a healthy co-twin of an affected twin (not recorded which).

The chain combines TRBV4-2 with TRBJ2-3; TCRdb indicates TRBD1, and absent DNA this call remains unverified. This CDR3 has 18 amino acids. In germline, CDR1 is LGHNA, CDR2 YNFKEQ. CDR3 residues: CASSHPAPGQKATDTQYF.

The rearrangement joins TRBV20-1 to TRBJ2-6; the TRBD1 assignment by TCRdb is unverifiable without DNA. Germline V gene data show CDR1 as DFQATT and CDR2 as SNEGSKA (reference sequence). This CDR3 is built from 18 residues. The CDR3 sequence is CSARPAWGGLSGANVLTF.

The CDR3 sequence is CSARVSTSGNEQFF. This chain links TRBV20-1 with TRBJ2-1; TCRdb reports TRBD2, a call that lacks DNA to check it against. Germline CDR1 is DFQATT and CDR2 is SNEGSKA (reference sequence). The CDR3 covers 14 residues.

The V and J genes are TRBV18 and TRBJ1-6; TCRdb indicates TRBD1, and absent DNA this call remains unverified. The CDR3 has 17 residues. The V gene's germline CDR1 is KGHSH and CDR2 LQKENI. The CDR3: CASSPRTASSYNSPLHF.